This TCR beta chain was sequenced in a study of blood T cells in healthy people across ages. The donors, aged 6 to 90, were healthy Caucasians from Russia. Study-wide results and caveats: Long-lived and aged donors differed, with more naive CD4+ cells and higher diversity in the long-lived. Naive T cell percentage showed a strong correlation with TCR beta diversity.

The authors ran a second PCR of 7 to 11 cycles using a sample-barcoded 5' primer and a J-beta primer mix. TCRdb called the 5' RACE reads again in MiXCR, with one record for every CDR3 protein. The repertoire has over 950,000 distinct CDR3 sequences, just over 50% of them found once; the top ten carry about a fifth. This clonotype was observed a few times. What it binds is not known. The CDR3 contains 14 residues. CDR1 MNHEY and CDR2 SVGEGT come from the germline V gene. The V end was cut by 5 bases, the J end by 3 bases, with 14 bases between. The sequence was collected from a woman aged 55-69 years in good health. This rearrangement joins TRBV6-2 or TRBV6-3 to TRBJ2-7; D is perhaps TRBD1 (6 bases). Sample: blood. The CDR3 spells CASSPQGSYYEQYF. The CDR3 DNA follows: TGTGCCAGCAGTCCACAGGGATCTTACTACGAGCAGTACTTC.